These T cell receptor beta chains were read from a single sample in a study of cytomegalovirus exposure and HLA in healthy donors. Method: immunoSEQ multiplex PCR; TCRdb's copy keeps in-frame clones and lacks some. The sample lists about 160,000 clones, 75% occurring once. Sample: PBMCs. These TCRs come from a woman in her forties or fifties in good health and CMV-seropositive. CDR3s include the opening cysteine and the closing phenylalanine or tryptophan. The order of the fields is J gene, clone size, D gene, V gene, CDR3 protein, CDR3 DNA. The D gene is left open where the match is weak. Size tells how often a clone was seen (once, few, many) or the class of an expanded clone, and some rows leave it out.

j_gene: TRBJ1-2
abundance: -
d_gene: TRBD1
v_gene: TRBV6-6
CDR3aa: CASSGGTGTGLRGYTF
CDR3nt: TGTGCCAGCAGTGGAGGAACCGGGACAGGGTTGAGGGGCTACACCTTC

j_gene: TRBJ1-6
abundance: -
d_gene: -
v_gene: TRBV6-5
CDR3aa: CASSYSPFGNSPLHF
CDR3nt: TGTGCCAGCAGTTACTCTCCGTTCGGTAATTCACCCCTCCACTTT

j_gene: TRBJ2-7
abundance: -
d_gene: -
v_gene: TRBV7-9
CDR3aa: CASSLDRPSEQYF
CDR3nt: TGTGCCAGCAGCTTAGACAGGCCTTCAGAGCAGTACTTC

j_gene: TRBJ1-1
abundance: few
d_gene: TRBD1
v_gene: TRBV4-1
CDR3aa: CASSPDRTFEAFF
CDR3nt: TGCGCCAGCAGTCCGGACAGGACCTTTGAAGCTTTCTTT

j_gene: TRBJ1-2
abundance: once
d_gene: TRBD1
v_gene: TRBV6-1
CDR3aa: CASRDRTGGHYGYTF
CDR3nt: TGTGCCAGCAGGGACCGGACAGGGGGCCATTATGGCTACACCTTC

j_gene: TRBJ1-1
abundance: -
d_gene: TRBD1
v_gene: TRBV9
CDR3aa: CASSVAERDRGEYTEAFF
CDR3nt: TGTGCCAGCAGCGTAGCTGAGAGGGACAGGGGGGAGTACACTGAAGCTTTCTTT

j_gene: TRBJ1-4
abundance: -
d_gene: -
v_gene: TRBV28
CDR3aa: CAAQTISGGPATNEKLFF
CDR3nt: TGTGCCGCGCAGACAATTTCCGGGGGGCCAGCAACTAATGAAAAACTGTTTTTT

j_gene: TRBJ2-5
abundance: -
d_gene: -
v_gene: TRBV29-1
CDR3aa: CSVEVRETQYF
CDR3nt: TGCAGCGTTGAAGTGCGAGAGACCCAGTACTTC

j_gene: TRBJ2-1
abundance: once
d_gene: -
v_gene: TRBV5-4
CDR3aa: CASSRTNYNEQFF
CDR3nt: TGTGCCAGCAGCCGGACAAATTACAATGAGCAGTTCTTC

j_gene: TRBJ1-1
abundance: -
d_gene: -
v_gene: TRBV18
CDR3aa: CASSQLAGTLNTEAFF
CDR3nt: TGTGCCAGCTCACAGCTCGCCGGGACACTGAACACTGAAGCTTTCTTT

j_gene: TRBJ2-5
abundance: few
d_gene: TRBD2
v_gene: TRBV5-6
CDR3aa: CASSLAAGGGSMVTQYF
CDR3nt: TGTGCCAGCAGCTTGGCCGCGGGCGGGGGGAGTATGGTGACCCAGTACTTC

j_gene: TRBJ2-3
abundance: -
d_gene: TRBD2
v_gene: TRBV4-2
CDR3aa: CASSQGLADTDTQYF
CDR3nt: TGTGCCAGCAGCCAGGGACTAGCGGACACAGATACGCAGTATTTT

j_gene: TRBJ2-6
abundance: -
d_gene: TRBD1
v_gene: TRBV10-3
CDR3aa: CAISGTVSGANVLTF
CDR3nt: TGTGCCATCAGCGGGACAGTCTCTGGGGCCAACGTCCTGACTTTC

j_gene: TRBJ1-1
abundance: -
d_gene: -
v_gene: TRBV6-5
CDR3aa: CASSYGQGVEAFF
CDR3nt: TGTGCCAGCAGTTACGGGCAGGGCGTCGAGGCTTTCTTT

j_gene: TRBJ2-1
abundance: -
d_gene: -
v_gene: TRBV18
CDR3aa: CASSLGRTFDNEQFF
CDR3nt: TGTGCCAGCTCACTCGGTCGGACATTTGACAATGAGCAGTTCTTC

j_gene: TRBJ1-6
abundance: -
d_gene: -
v_gene: TRBV2
CDR3aa: CASSVIAEPLHF
CDR3nt: TGTGCCAGCAGTGTCATAGCGGAACCCCTCCACTTT

j_gene: TRBJ1-4
abundance: -
d_gene: TRBD1
v_gene: TRBV19
CDR3aa: CASSIFGTDEEKLFF
CDR3nt: TGTGCCAGTAGTATATTCGGGACAGATGAAGAAAAACTGTTTTTT

j_gene: TRBJ2-1
abundance: once
d_gene: TRBD2
v_gene: TRBV4-1
CDR3aa: CASSQDPVTSGTYNEQFF
CDR3nt: TGCGCCAGCAGCCAAGATCCCGTAACTAGCGGGACCTACAATGAGCAGTTCTTC

j_gene: TRBJ1-4
abundance: -
d_gene: -
v_gene: TRBV25-1
CDR3aa: CASSEAGSTNEKLFF
CDR3nt: TGTGCCAGCAGTGAAGCAGGTTCAACTAATGAAAAACTGTTTTTT

j_gene: TRBJ1-3
abundance: -
d_gene: TRBD1
v_gene: TRBV4-1
CDR3aa: CASSQKIGGDRGFGNTIYF
CDR3nt: TGCGCCAGCAGCCAAAAGATAGGAGGGGACAGGGGATTTGGAAACACCATATATTTT

j_gene: TRBJ2-3
abundance: -
d_gene: TRBD2
v_gene: TRBV7-3
CDR3aa: CASSLVGTSGGARDTQYF
CDR3nt: TGTGCCAGCAGCTTAGTCGGGACTAGCGGGGGGGCAAGGGATACGCAGTATTTT

j_gene: TRBJ2-7
abundance: -
d_gene: -
v_gene: TRBV18
CDR3aa: CASSPLADYEQYF
CDR3nt: TGTGCCAGCTCTCCTCTGGCAGACTACGAGCAGTACTTC

j_gene: TRBJ1-2
abundance: -
d_gene: TRBD1
v_gene: TRBV18
CDR3aa: CASSPGTGGAGYGYTF
CDR3nt: TGTGCCAGCTCACCAGGGACAGGGGGCGCGGGCTATGGCTACACCTTC

j_gene: TRBJ2-7
abundance: -
d_gene: -
v_gene: TRBV7-7
CDR3aa: CASSPPGVYEQYF
CDR3nt: TGTGCCAGCAGCCCTCCGGGAGTCTACGAGCAGTACTTC

j_gene: TRBJ2-1
abundance: -
d_gene: -
v_gene: TRBV29-1
CDR3aa: CSVELGLKTYNEQFF
CDR3nt: TGCAGCGTTGAACTTGGACTAAAGACTTACAATGAGCAGTTCTTC

j_gene: TRBJ2-2
abundance: -
d_gene: -
v_gene: TRBV5-6
CDR3aa: CASSSYADTINTGELFF
CDR3nt: TGTGCCAGCAGCTCTTACGCGGACACCATCAACACCGGGGAGCTGTTTTTT